One sample yielded the 18 T cell receptor beta chains listed below, sequenced in a study of blood T cell repertoires in COVID-19. The protocol was immunoSEQ multiplex PCR, while the TCRdb copy is restricted to in-frame clones and leaves out a portion. In the table there are a few hundred thousand clones, under 95% of which are singletons. Sequenced material: PBMCs or T cells enriched from blood (not recorded which). These receptors were taken from a woman in her 30s who had recovered from COVID-19.

The V call is TRBV7-3, the J call TRBJ2-2; possible D gene TRBD2, 6 bases. CDR3 length: 14 residues. Trimming took off 5 bases at V and 3 bases at J, with 10 bases between the two ends. The germline CDR1 and CDR2 sequences are SGHTA and FQGTGA. This CDR3 reads CASSPGTYTGELFF. CDR3 nucleotides: TGTGCCAGCAGCCCCGGGACTTACACCGGGGAGCTGTTTTTT.

About this clone itself: Other DNA sequences of this sample code for an identical CDR3. DNA of the CDR3: TGCGCCAGCAGCTTGTCAGTCACCGGGGAGCTGTTTTTT. Amino acid sequence: CASSLSVTGELFF. The chain recombines TRBV5-1 with TRBJ2-2; D unclear. Deletions cut 1 base from V and 4 bases from J, with 5 bases between. This CDR3 region has 13 residues. The germline V gene encodes CDR1 SGHRS and CDR2 YFSETQ.

The gene calls are TRBV4-1 and TRBJ1-3; D remains unclear. Germline V CDR1 and CDR2: MGHRA, YSYEKL. V lost 1 base and J 0 bases, leaving 13 bases between the germline ends. The CDR3 loop spans 17 amino acids. The CDR3 is CASSQGPRGSSGNTIYF. Here the CDR3 DNA reads TGCGCCAGCAGCCAAGGCCCCAGAGGGTCCTCTGGAAACACCATATATTTT.

The J gene is TRBJ2-2, the V gene TRBV18; D is unresolved. The CDR3 has 14 residues. Germline V gene sequence: CDR1 KGHSH, CDR2 LQKENI. V was cut by 6 bases and J by 4 bases, with 12 bases left in between. The CDR3 DNA reads as TGTGCCAGCTCGCTTGGGCAGCTCACCGGGGAGCTGTTTTTT. Residues: CASSLGQLTGELFF.

This chain joins TRBV9 and TRBJ2-2; 7 nucleotides line up with TRBD1. The CDR3 covers 16 residues. Germline trimming cut 0 bases from V and 2 bases from J; bases unmatched to any gene: 4. The germline V gene encodes CDR1 SGDLS and CDR2 YYNGEE. CDR3 residues: CASSVEGATNTGELFF. DNA for the CDR3: TGTGCCAGCAGCGTAGAGGGGGCCACCAACACCGGGGAGCTGTTTTTT.

CDR3 amino acids: CASSPRLGLSTDTQYF. CDR3 DNA sequence: TGTGCCAGCAGCCCCCGACTAGGGCTTAGCACAGATACGCAGTATTTT. V and J are TRBV21-1 and TRBJ2-3; the table's D gene call, TRBD2, was not cross checked with the DNA. TRBV21-1 is a listed pseudogene. The CDR3 has 16 amino acids.

V is TRBV6-2 or TRBV6-3 and J is TRBJ2-1; 8 bases are a match to TRBD2. This CDR3 has 16 residues. V gave up 2 bases and J gave up 0 bases; unmatched junction bases: 3. CDR1 and CDR2 (germline): MNHEY, SVGEGT. CDR3 region: CASSYRGTSSYNEQFF. Here the CDR3 DNA reads TGTGCCAGCAGTTACAGGGGGACTAGCTCCTACAATGAGCAGTTCTTC.

The V call is TRBV5-8, the J call TRBJ2-7; 10 bases line up with TRBD1. J was trimmed by 5 bases and V by 7 bases; bases with no gene match: 12. In germline, CDR1 is SGHTS, CDR2 YDEGEE. The CDR3 length is 15 residues. DNA of the CDR3: TGTGCCAGCTGGAGCCTCGGGACAGGGGTTGACGAGCAGTACTTC. It is translated as CASWSLGTGVDEQYF.

This chain connects TRBV10-3 to TRBJ1-4; D may be TRBD1 (6 bases). Looked up from germline, CDR1 is ENHRY and CDR2 is SYGVKD. This CDR3 region has 15 residues. V was clipped by 0 bases and J by 7 bases, with 12 bases between them. The CDR3 reads CAISESGQGFEKLFF. The CDR3 coding sequence is TGTGCCATCAGTGAGTCTGGGCAGGGGTTTGAAAAACTGTTTTTT.

The rearrangement joins TRBV18 to TRBJ2-1, with D perhaps matching TRBD2 (6 bases). CDR3 size: 14 residues. CDR1 is KGHSH and CDR2 is LQKENI in the germline V gene. Trimming took 2 bases from V and 3 from J, leaving 8 bases between them. Written as DNA, the CDR3 is TGTGCCAGCTCACCAGTGGACTACTACAATGAGCAGTTCTTC. Translated, it gives CASSPVDYYNEQFF.

This sequence joins TRBV21-1 and TRBJ2-3; the D call of TRBD2 is as the table states it, not checked on the DNA. TRBV21-1 is recorded as a pseudogene. CDR3 length: 16 residues. Here the CDR3 DNA reads TGTGCCAGCAGCCCCGGGCGGGCTCCTAGCACAGATACGCAGTATTTT. Protein sequence: CASSPGRAPSTDTQYF.

The chain carries TRBV7-9 and TRBJ2-2; D remains ambiguous. The V and J ends lost 2 bases and 0 bases respectively, with 7 bases between them. Germline CDR1 is SEHNR and CDR2 is FQNEAQ (reference sequence). The CDR3 sequence is 15 residues long. The CDR3 DNA sequence: TGTGCCAGCAGCTTAATTCAGGCGAACACCGGGGAGCTGTTTTTT. Encoded protein: CASSLIQANTGELFF.

The chain links TRBV2 to TRBJ1-1; no clear D gene. The ends were cut back, 4 bases at V and 9 bases at J, with 9 bases in the middle. Germline-derived CDR1 and CDR2 are SNHLY and FYNNEI. The CDR3 sequence is 11 residues long. The CDR3 spells CASSAETKAFF. The CDR3 DNA reads as TGTGCCAGCAGTGCGGAGACGAAAGCTTTCTTT.

This sequence joins TRBV7-2 and TRBJ1-4, with unresolved D. V was trimmed by 1 base and J by 4 bases, leaving 10 bases between them. Germline CDR1 is SGHTA and CDR2 is FQGNSA. The CDR3 is 15 amino acids. The DNA for the CDR3 is TGTGCCAGCAGCTTAGTGGGCAGCTTTAATGAAAAACTGTTTTTT. Amino acid sequence: CASSLVGSFNEKLFF.

The chain links TRBV7-3 to TRBJ2-7; 7 bases fit TRBD1. The CDR3 is made up of 14 amino acids. The trim removed 5 bases at V and 1 base at J, leaving 5 bases unmatched. Germline CDR1 is SGHTA and CDR2 is FQGTGA. The CDR3 sequence: CASSQGVGSYEQYF. CDR3 coding DNA: TGTGCCAGCAGCCAGGGGGTGGGGTCCTACGAGCAGTACTTC.

The V and J genes are TRBV28 and TRBJ2-1, with TRBD2 matching over 8 bases. V gave up 8 bases and J gave up 8 bases; unmatched junction bases: 11. The CDR3 sequence is 14 residues long. Germline V gene data show CDR1 as MDHEN and CDR2 as SYDVKM. CDR3 amino acids: CASGLSGGPYEQFF. CDR3 nucleotide sequence: TGTGCCAGCGGACTTTCGGGAGGGCCCTATGAGCAGTTCTTC. The full variable domain, completed using reference TRBV28 and TRBJ2-1, is DVKVTQSSRYLVKRTGEKVFLECVQDMDHENMFWYRQDPGLGLRLIYFSYDVKMKEKGDIPEGYSVSREKKERFSLILESASTNQTSMYLCASGLSGGPYEQFFGPGTRLTVL.

In this sample, this clone turned up a few times. The rearrangement links TRBV3-1 (or the pseudogene TRBV3-2) to TRBJ1-6; TRBD1 matches at 10 bases. J was trimmed by 4 bases and V by 3 bases; bases with no gene match: 3. Germline lookup yields CDR1 LGHDT and CDR2 YNNKEL (reference sequence). CDR3 size: 16 residues. The CDR3 coding sequence is TGTGCCAGCAGCCAGGGGACAGGGGTTTATAATTCACCCCTCCACTTT. It codes for CASSQGTGVYNSPLHF.

Here the CDR3 reads CASSLEASGSYNEQFF. The CDR3 DNA sequence: TGTGCCAGCAGCTTAGAGGCTAGCGGGAGTTACAATGAGCAGTTCTTC. The genes are TRBV7-8 and TRBJ2-1; 10 bases line up with TRBD2. The CDR3 runs to 16 residues. Germline-derived CDR1 and CDR2 are SGHVS and FQNEAQ. Trimming cost V 1 base and J 4 bases; bases outside gene matches: 4.